Listed below are T cell receptor beta chains from one sample, sequenced in a study of PD-L1 blockade in urothelial cancer. Measured with immunoSEQ multiplex PCR; TCRdb has only the in-frame clones, and not every one. The table includes approximately 32,000 clones, about four fifths detected once. The starting material was PBMCs, obtained around atezolizumab (anti-PD-L1) treatment. The origin of the receptors is a man aged 65 to 79 with urothelial cancer. CDR3s include the opening cysteine and the closing phenylalanine or tryptophan. A D gene is named only where the DNA matches it firmly. For some rows the clone size is stated as once, few or many, or as a class when expanded; others skip it.

CDR3 protein: CASSPLAGVGADTQYF
CDR3 DNA: TGTGCCAGCAGTCCCCTAGCGGGAGTAGGCGCAGATACGCAGTATTTT
J gene: TRBJ2-3
V gene: TRBV27
D gene: TRBD2
clone size: -

CDR3 protein: CARRDRGFEQPQHF
CDR3 DNA: TGCGCCAGGCGAGACCGAGGATTCGAACAGCCCCAGCATTTT
J gene: TRBJ1-5
V gene: TRBV23-1
D gene: -
clone size: few

CDR3 protein: CASSYPGQSETQYF
CDR3 DNA: TGTGCCAGCAGTTATCCCGGACAGTCCGAGACCCAGTACTTC
J gene: TRBJ2-5
V gene: TRBV6-6
D gene: -
clone size: -

CDR3 protein: CASSFSAGESYGYTF
CDR3 DNA: TGTGCCAGCAGCTTTTCCGCAGGGGAAAGCTATGGCTACACCTTC
J gene: TRBJ1-2
V gene: TRBV7-9
D gene: -
clone size: -

CDR3 protein: CASSATTSGRTGELFF
CDR3 DNA: TGTGCCAGCAGCGCCACGACTAGCGGGAGGACCGGGGAGCTGTTTTTT
J gene: TRBJ2-2
V gene: TRBV9
D gene: TRBD2
clone size: few

CDR3 protein: CASSLTSGSDEQFF
CDR3 DNA: TGTGCCAGCAGCTTGACTAGCGGGAGCGATGAGCAGTTCTTC
J gene: TRBJ2-1
V gene: TRBV5-8
D gene: TRBD2
clone size: -

CDR3 protein: CASSLGTDNEQFF
CDR3 DNA: TGTGCCAGCAGTCTCGGGACAGATAATGAGCAGTTCTTC
J gene: TRBJ2-1
V gene: TRBV28
D gene: TRBD1
clone size: -

CDR3 protein: CASSYSLTGSSFEQYF
CDR3 DNA: TGTGCCAGCAGTTACTCGTTAACGGGGTCCTCGTTCGAGCAGTACTTC
J gene: TRBJ2-7
V gene: TRBV6-5
D gene: -
clone size: -

CDR3 protein: CASQRERGSPPYNEQFF
CDR3 DNA: TGTGCCTCTCAGAGGGAGCGGGGGAGCCCCCCCTACAATGAGCAGTTCTTC
J gene: TRBJ2-1
V gene: TRBV10-3
D gene: TRBD2
clone size: -

CDR3 protein: CASSVQGVGSNQPQHF
CDR3 DNA: TGTGCCAGCAGTGTACAGGGGGTGGGAAGCAATCAGCCCCAGCATTTT
J gene: TRBJ1-5
V gene: TRBV2
D gene: TRBD1
clone size: -

CDR3 protein: CASSSTGKGPQHF
CDR3 DNA: TGTGCCAGCAGCTCCACAGGGAAGGGGCCCCAGCATTTT
J gene: TRBJ1-5
V gene: TRBV7-6
D gene: -
clone size: once

CDR3 protein: CASSLDPGQTRSRFF
CDR3 DNA: TGTGCCAGCAGCTTGGATCCTGGCCAAACCCGATCTCGGTTCTTC
J gene: TRBJ2-1
V gene: TRBV5-5
D gene: -
clone size: -

CDR3 protein: CASSEPGQADLNTEAFF
CDR3 DNA: TGTGCCAGCAGTGAGCCCGGACAGGCTGACCTGAACACTGAAGCTTTCTTT
J gene: TRBJ1-1
V gene: TRBV6-4
D gene: TRBD1
clone size: -

CDR3 protein: CASSRGDHSGNTIYF
CDR3 DNA: TGTGCCAGCTCACGGGGCGACCACTCTGGAAACACCATATATTTT
J gene: TRBJ1-3
V gene: TRBV18
D gene: -
clone size: medium-sized

CDR3 protein: CASSAPPGTSGFQETQYF
CDR3 DNA: TGTGCCAGCAGCGCCCCGCCCGGGACTAGCGGGTTCCAAGAGACCCAGTACTTC
J gene: TRBJ2-5
V gene: TRBV9
D gene: TRBD2
clone size: -

CDR3 protein: CASGPRTSRETQYF
CDR3 DNA: TGTGCCAGCGGACCTAGGACTAGCAGGGAGACCCAGTACTTC
J gene: TRBJ2-5
V gene: TRBV2
D gene: TRBD2
clone size: -

CDR3 protein: CASSPQGDYGYTF
CDR3 DNA: TGTGCCAGCTCACCCCAGGGGGACTATGGCTACACCTTC
J gene: TRBJ1-2
V gene: TRBV18
D gene: TRBD1
clone size: few

CDR3 protein: CASSRETGGTEGAFF
CDR3 DNA: TGTGCCAGCAGCCGCGAGACAGGGGGAACGGAGGGAGCTTTCTTT
J gene: TRBJ1-1
V gene: TRBV7-2
D gene: TRBD1
clone size: -

CDR3 protein: CASSVDPGDTQYF
CDR3 DNA: TGTGCCAGCAGCGTGGACCCGGGGGATACGCAGTATTTT
J gene: TRBJ2-3
V gene: TRBV5-4
D gene: -
clone size: -

CDR3 protein: CASSQDRTSGAYEQYF
CDR3 DNA: TGCGCCAGCAGCCAAGATAGGACTAGCGGCGCCTACGAGCAGTACTTC
J gene: TRBJ2-7
V gene: TRBV4-3
D gene: TRBD2
clone size: -

CDR3 protein: CASSPVGFSGANVLTF
CDR3 DNA: TGTGCCAGCTCACCAGTCGGGTTCTCTGGGGCCAACGTCCTGACTTTC
J gene: TRBJ2-6
V gene: TRBV18
D gene: -
clone size: -

CDR3 protein: CASSYGGGPTDTQYF
CDR3 DNA: TGTGCCAGCAGTTACGGGGGCGGGCCCACAGATACGCAGTATTTT
J gene: TRBJ2-3
V gene: TRBV6-5
D gene: -
clone size: -

CDR3 protein: CASSQSGTGASEQYF
CDR3 DNA: TGTGCCAGCAGCCAATCCGGGACAGGGGCGTCCGAGCAGTACTTC
J gene: TRBJ2-7
V gene: TRBV16
D gene: TRBD1
clone size: -

CDR3 protein: CSVEGGLKGSNMNTEAFF
CDR3 DNA: TGCAGCGTTGAGGGGGGGTTGAAAGGGTCAAACATGAACACTGAAGCTTTCTTT
J gene: TRBJ1-1
V gene: TRBV29-1
D gene: -
clone size: -

CDR3 protein: CASSLQGNTEAFF
CDR3 DNA: TGTGCCAGCAGCCTTCAGGGTAACACTGAAGCTTTCTTT
J gene: TRBJ1-1
V gene: TRBV7-6
D gene: -
clone size: -

CDR3 protein: CASTTRRGGYNEQFF
CDR3 DNA: TGTGCCAGCACCACAAGGAGGGGAGGCTACAATGAGCAGTTCTTC
J gene: TRBJ2-1
V gene: TRBV6-6
D gene: -
clone size: -

CDR3 protein: CASSEGTSGRAETQYF
CDR3 DNA: TGTGCCAGCAGTGAAGGGACTAGCGGGAGGGCCGAGACCCAGTACTTC
J gene: TRBJ2-5
V gene: TRBV25-1
D gene: TRBD2
clone size: -

CDR3 protein: CASSLGAGGPYEQYF
CDR3 DNA: TGTGCCAGCAGTTTGGGGGCGGGAGGGCCCTACGAGCAGTACTTC
J gene: TRBJ2-7
V gene: TRBV28
D gene: TRBD2
clone size: -

CDR3 protein: CASSGGSGLAGVGEQFF
CDR3 DNA: TGCGCCAGCAGCGGCGGTTCGGGACTAGCGGGAGTAGGTGAGCAGTTCTTC
J gene: TRBJ2-1
V gene: TRBV5-1
D gene: TRBD2
clone size: -

CDR3 protein: CASSSLRGGSPGELFF
CDR3 DNA: TGTGCCAGCAGCTCTCTTAGGGGGGGGTCCCCCGGGGAGCTGTTTTTT
J gene: TRBJ2-2
V gene: TRBV9
D gene: -
clone size: -

CDR3 protein: CASSLGAGGLGADTQYF
CDR3 DNA: TGTGCCAGCAGCTTAGGTGCAGGGGGCCTTGGGGCAGATACGCAGTATTTT
J gene: TRBJ2-3
V gene: TRBV7-2
D gene: TRBD1
clone size: -

CDR3 protein: CSVDGAGNTEAFF
CDR3 DNA: TGCAGCGTTGATGGGGCTGGGAACACTGAAGCTTTCTTT
J gene: TRBJ1-1
V gene: TRBV29-1
D gene: -
clone size: -

CDR3 protein: CASSEIRFGANVLTF
CDR3 DNA: TGTGCCAGCAGTGAAATACGGTTCGGGGCCAACGTCCTGACTTTC
J gene: TRBJ2-6
V gene: TRBV6-1
D gene: -
clone size: -

CDR3 protein: CASSLAGARNEQFF
CDR3 DNA: TGTGCCAGCTCATTAGCGGGAGCTAGGAATGAGCAGTTCTTC
J gene: TRBJ2-1
V gene: TRBV18
D gene: TRBD2
clone size: medium-sized

CDR3 protein: CASSSGNSGQTYEQYF
CDR3 DNA: TGTGCCAGCAGTTCTGGGAATTCGGGACAGACTTACGAGCAGTACTTC
J gene: TRBJ2-7
V gene: TRBV28
D gene: TRBD1
clone size: -

CDR3 protein: CASSRRGEGYGYTF
CDR3 DNA: TGTGCCAGCAGCCGCCGAGGGGAGGGCTATGGCTACACCTTC
J gene: TRBJ1-2
V gene: TRBV9
D gene: -
clone size: -

CDR3 protein: CATSKGQSTDTQYF
CDR3 DNA: TGTGCCACCAGCAAAGGACAGAGCACAGATACGCAGTATTTT
J gene: TRBJ2-3
V gene: TRBV15
D gene: -
clone size: -

CDR3 protein: CARSWGPGDRYEQYF
CDR3 DNA: TGTGCCAGAAGCTGGGGCCCCGGTGACCGATACGAGCAGTACTTC
J gene: TRBJ2-7
V gene: TRBV5-3
D gene: -
clone size: -

CDR3 protein: CASSHSGTMNSYEQYF
CDR3 DNA: TGTGCCAGCTCCCACTCCGGGACAATGAACTCCTACGAGCAGTACTTC
J gene: TRBJ2-7
V gene: TRBV18
D gene: -
clone size: -

CDR3 protein: CASSPPGTGGAWGYEQYF
CDR3 DNA: TGTGCCAGCAGTCCCCCCGGGACAGGGGGCGCGTGGGGTTACGAGCAGTACTTC
J gene: TRBJ2-7
V gene: TRBV28
D gene: TRBD1
clone size: -

CDR3 protein: CASRQLAGGGNEQFF
CDR3 DNA: TGTGCCAGCAGGCAACTAGCGGGGGGAGGAAATGAGCAGTTCTTC
J gene: TRBJ2-1
V gene: TRBV6-6
D gene: TRBD2
clone size: -